Following are 15 T cell receptor beta chains from one sample sequenced in a study of T cells in localized non-small cell lung cancer. The repertoire was sequenced with immunoSEQ multiplex PCR; TCRdb's copy has only in-frame clones and lacks some. The repertoire holds over 25,000 clones, with 90% as singletons. Material: peripheral blood, obtained before any cancer treatment. These receptors originate from a woman between 40 and 69 years old with stage I lung adenocarcinoma.

The J gene is TRBJ2-7, the V gene TRBV30, with D tentatively TRBD2 (6 bases). This CDR3 has 11 residues. CDR1 and CDR2 (germline): GTSNPN, SVGIG (reference sequence). The CDR3 loop is CAGGLSYEQYF. Here the CDR3 DNA reads TGTGCGGGAGGCCTCTCCTACGAGCAGTACTTC.

This rearrangement joins TRBV19 to TRBJ1-4, with D maybe TRBD1 (6 bases). Per germline, CDR1 LNHDA and CDR2 SQIVND (reference sequence). Trimming removed 3 bases at V and 8 bases at J, with 19 bases between. The CDR3 spans 16 residues. CDR3 DNA sequence: TGTGCCAGTAGTATCGGGGGGGCCCCTCGTGTGGAAAAACTGTTTTTT. Residues: CASSIGGAPRVEKLFF.

The V call is TRBV9, the J call TRBJ2-7; tentative D call: TRBD2 (6 bases). From germline, CDR1 is SGDLS and CDR2 YYNGEE. There are 13 residues in the CDR3. Deletions cut 2 bases from V and 9 bases from J, with 15 bases between. CDR3 protein: CASSVGGIGVQYF. DNA of the CDR3: TGTGCCAGCAGCGTTGGGGGGATCGGGGTGCAGTACTTC.

The chain recombines TRBV10-1 with TRBJ2-5, with 10 bases that match TRBD1. This CDR3 comprises 16 residues. Germline-derived CDR1 and CDR2 are WNHNN and SYGVQD (reference sequence). V was clipped by 2 bases and J by 2 bases; unmatched bases: 5. This CDR3 is CASSEGTGVGQETQYF. The DNA of the CDR3 is TGCGCCAGCAGTGAGGGGACAGGGGTTGGTCAAGAGACCCAGTACTTC.

The J gene is TRBJ1-1, the V gene TRBV18; D is unresolved. CDR1 and CDR2 from the germline V gene are KGHSH and LQKENI. The CDR3 is made up of 13 amino acids. Between the trimmed V and J ends, which lost 2 bases and 0 bases, there was a span of 4 bases. In DNA, the CDR3 is TGTGCCAGCTCACCAGCAATGAACACTGAAGCTTTCTTT. Translating gives CASSPAMNTEAFF.

This clone was found once. V gene TRBV6-6 combines with J gene TRBJ1-6, with 10 bases fitting TRBD1. The CDR3 runs 15 residues. V was clipped by 7 bases and J by 10 bases; unmatched bases: 10. The germline V gene has CDR1 MNHNY and CDR2 SVGAGI (reference sequence). For the CDR3, the DNA is TGTGCCAGCACCTCCCCGGGACAGGGGTACTCACCCCTCCACTTT. Amino acids: CASTSPGQGYSPLHF.

The V gene is TRBV7-7, the J gene TRBJ2-2, with D unresolved. Trimming removed 5 bases from V and 2 bases from J, with 9 bases in between. The CDR3 has 14 residues. Germline V gene sequence: CDR1 SSHAT, CDR2 FNYEAQ (reference sequence). CDR3 region: CASSTRQNTGELFF. The CDR3 DNA reads TGTGCCAGCAGCACTCGACAAAACACCGGGGAGCTGTTTTTT. The variable domain in full, completed from reference TRBV7-7 and TRBJ2-2, reads GAGVSQSPRYKVTKRGQDVTLRCDPISSHATLYWYQQALGQGPEFLTYFNYEAQPDKSGLPSDRFSAERPEGSISTLTIQRTEQRDSAMYRCASSTRQNTGELFFGEGSRLTVL.

CDR3 amino acids: CASSPRATTNEKLFF. The CDR3, as DNA: TGTGCCAGCAGTCCCCGGGCGACAACTAATGAAAAACTGTTTTTT. V is TRBV27 and J is TRBJ1-4; D is undetermined. The CDR3 runs to 15 residues. V was cut by 5 bases and J by 0 bases, with 10 bases left in between. Germline loops: CDR1 MNHEY, CDR2 SMNVEV (reference sequence). The complete variable domain, with remaining parts taken from reference TRBV27 and TRBJ1-4, reads EAQVTQNPRYLITVTGKKLTVTCSQNMNHEYMSWYRQDPGLGLRQIYYSMNVEVTDKGDVPEGYKVSRKEKRNFPLILESPSPNQTSLYFCASSPRATTNEKLFFGSGTQLSVL.

The chain couples TRBV7-2 to TRBJ2-7; the D is unclear. The ends were cut back, 4 bases at V and 5 bases at J, with 15 bases in the middle. Germline V gene lookup returns CDR1 SGHTA and CDR2 FQGNSA. CDR3 length: 14 amino acids. The CDR3 bases are TGTGCCAGCAGCTCAGGACCTTTGGGTGACGAGCAGTACTTC. It specifies CASSSGPLGDEQYF.

This clone was seen a single time. The chain joins TRBV30 to TRBJ2-5, with 7 bases lining up with TRBD2. Trimming took 5 bases from V and 5 from J; bases not matched to a gene: 14. This CDR3 is 15 amino acids long. The germline CDR1 and CDR2 sequences are GTSNPN and SVGIG (reference sequence). The CDR3 here is CAWGGIGRIGETQYF. DNA of the CDR3: TGTGCCTGGGGGGGGATCGGGAGGATAGGGGAGACCCAGTACTTC. The variable domain in full, completed from reference TRBV30 and TRBJ2-5, reads SQTIHQWPATLVQPVGSPLSLECTVEGTSNPNLYWYRQAAGRGLQLLFYSVGIGQISSEVPQNLSASRPQDRQFILSSKKLLLSDSGFYLCAWGGIGRIGETQYFGPGTRLLVL.

The gene calls are TRBV7-2 and TRBJ1-2; D is possibly TRBD1 (5 bases). CDR3 length: 14 residues. Trimming removed 5 bases from V and 5 bases from J, with 15 bases in between. The germline V gene has CDR1 SGHTA and CDR2 FQGNSA. In DNA, the CDR3 is TGTGCCAGCAGCCGAAACGAGGGGCTGTATGGCTACACCTTC. Translated, it gives CASSRNEGLYGYTF. Full variable domain (missing parts from reference TRBV7-2 and TRBJ1-2): GAGVSQSPSNKVTEKGKDVELRCDPISGHTALYWYRQSLGQGLEFLIYFQGNSAPDKSGLPSDRFSAERTGGSVSTLTIQRTQQEDSAVYLCASSRNEGLYGYTFGSGTRLTVV.

The rearrangement uses TRBV4-3 and TRBJ1-2, with D possibly being TRBD1 (5 bases). The CDR3 runs 14 residues. The germline V and J ends were trimmed by 5 bases and 1 base, with 11 bases remaining between them. The germline gives CDR1 LGHNA, CDR2 YSLEER. CDR3 coding DNA: TGCGCCAGCAGCAGCAGGGTCGTTAACTATGGCTACACCTTC. Translating gives CASSSRVVNYGYTF.

The rearrangement uses TRBV6-4 and TRBJ1-2; D may be TRBD1 (6 bases). The CDR3 totals 13 residues. The germline gives CDR1 MRHNA, CDR2 SNTAGT. The V gene lost 4 bases and the J gene lost 2 bases, with 8 bases spanning the gap. CDR3 coding DNA: TGTGCCAGCAGTGCGGGGGCAAACTATGGCTACACCTTC. Its translation is CASSAGANYGYTF.

The gene calls are TRBV6-1 and TRBJ2-7; TRBD2 is a possible D gene (5 bases). Germline-derived CDR1 and CDR2 are MNHNS and SASEGT. CDR3 length: 11 amino acids. With 6 bases removed from V and 4 bases from J, the gap between germline ends came to 7 bases. CDR3: CASRRTYEQYF. CDR3 coding DNA: TGTGCCAGCAGGAGGACTTACGAGCAGTACTTC.

This chain joins TRBV11-2 and TRBJ1-2; 11 nucleotides line up with TRBD1. The CDR3 totals 15 residues. V shed 6 bases and J 6 bases; nucleotides not matched to a gene: 9. Germline V gives CDR1 SGHAT, CDR2 FQNNGV. The CDR3 DNA reads as TGTGCCAGCAGGGAGGGGACAGGGGGGTTGGATGGCTACACCTTC. Translating gives CASREGTGGLDGYTF.